These 18 T cell receptor beta chains came from one sample sequenced in a study of blood T cells in healthy people across ages. A J-beta primer mix and a sample-barcoded 5' primer were used in a second PCR of roughly 6 to 11 cycles. One entry per CDR3 protein results from TCRdb running MiXCR on the 5' RACE reads. The profile shows nearly 800,000 distinct CDR3 sequences, about 56% of them singletons. The sample taken for sequencing was blood. These receptors all stem from a man in his forties or fifties in good health.

This clonotype came up many times. The gene calls are TRBV3-1 and TRBJ2-1; either TRBD1 or TRBD2 may supply D (5 bases each). The CDR3 is 15 amino acids. Looked up from germline, CDR1 is LGHDT and CDR2 is YNNKEL (reference sequence). Trimming took off 5 bases at V and 4 bases at J, with 15 bases between the two ends. The CDR3 reads CASSKPGTLYNEQFF. As DNA, the CDR3 is TGTGCCAGCAGCAAGCCCGGGACCCTATACAATGAGCAGTTCTTC.

Only a few counts were recorded for this clonotype. The V and J genes are TRBV9 and TRBJ2-5; D is unresolved. V was trimmed by 0 bases and J by 3 bases, leaving 15 bases between them. The CDR3 runs 16 residues. Per germline, CDR1 SGDLS and CDR2 YYNGEE. CDR3 nucleotides: TGTGCCAGCAGCGTAGAAGGTCGGACCGGCAAAGAGACCCAGTACTTC. Amino acid sequence: CASSVEGRTGKETQYF.

The V gene is TRBV6-1, the J gene TRBJ1-5, with a tentative D call TRBD1 (5 bases). Germline CDR1 and CDR2: MNHNS and SASEGT. CDR3 size: 15 residues. Trimming cost V 1 base and J 4 bases, with 11 bases left between them. CDR3 DNA: TGTGCCAGCAGTGAAGGGACATTTGAGAATCAGCCCCAGCATTTT. It translates to CASSEGTFENQPQHF.

This clonotype was counted many times. The rearrangement links TRBV20-1 to TRBJ2-3; D is unclear. V was clipped by 3 bases and J by 0 bases, with 7 bases between them. In germline, CDR1 is DFQATT, CDR2 SNEGSKA (reference sequence). CDR3 size: 13 residues. The CDR3 spells CSASFPSTDTQYF. The DNA of the CDR3 is TGCAGTGCTAGTTTCCCTAGCACAGATACGCAGTATTTT.

Concerning this clonotype: Sequence at one end of the junction differs from germline and may be a read error. V is TRBV5-1 and J is TRBJ2-3; 9 bases align to TRBD2. The germline gives CDR1 SGHRS, CDR2 YFSETQ. This CDR3 region has 16 residues. CDR3 sequence: CVSSLVPSGTTDTQYF. The CDR3 DNA is TGCGTCAGCAGCTTGGTACCTAGCGGGACCACAGATACGCAGTATTTT. The full variable domain, its missing parts supplied by reference TRBV5-1 and TRBJ2-3, is KAGVTQTPRYLIKTRGQQVTLSCSPISGHRSVSWYQQTPGQGLQFLFEYFSETQRNKGNFPGRFSGRQFSNSRSEMNVSTLELGDSALYLCVSSLVPSGTTDTQYFGPGTRLTVL.

This clonotype occurred once. The rearrangement links TRBV5-1 to TRBJ2-3; either TRBD1 or TRBD2 may fit D (5 bases each). V lost 4 bases and J 0 bases, leaving 12 bases between the germline ends. CDR3 length equals 15 residues. Looked up from germline, CDR1 is SGHRS and CDR2 is YFSETQ. CDR3: CASSPGRTSTDTQYF. CDR3 nucleotides: TGCGCCAGCAGCCCGGGACGGACTAGCACAGATACGCAGTATTTT.

This chain connects TRBV4-2 to TRBJ2-4; 13 nucleotides line up with TRBD2. The J call may be mistaken, given a closer DNA end match to TRBJ2-5. CDR3 length: 16 residues. Germline V gene lookup returns CDR1 LGHNA and CDR2 YNFKEQ. CDR3 coding DNA: TGTGCCAGCAGCCAAGGGACTAGCGGGAGTCAGGAGACCCAGTACTTC. Translating it yields CASSQGTSGSQETQYF.

The chain has TRBV20-1 and TRBJ2-4, with 9 bases fitting TRBD2. Germline CDR1 DFQATT, CDR2 SNEGSKA (reference sequence). Trimming took 5 bases from V and 6 from J; bases not matched to a gene: 8. The length of the CDR3 is 14 residues. CDR3 in amino acids: CSARAGGGGNIQYF. CDR3 DNA sequence: TGCAGTGCTCGAGCGGGGGGCGGGGGAAACATTCAGTACTTC.

This clonotype was recorded many times. This chain uses TRBV20-1 with TRBJ2-1; 7 nucleotides line up with TRBD2. Per the germline V gene, CDR1 is DFQATT and CDR2 is SNEGSKA (reference sequence). The CDR3 contains 12 residues. Trimming at V came to 6 bases and at J to 8 bases, leaving 7 bases not matched to a gene. The CDR3 region is CSATKGGDEQFF. As DNA, the CDR3 is TGCAGTGCCACGAAGGGAGGGGATGAGCAGTTCTTC.

This chain connects TRBV29-1 to TRBJ2-1, with TRBD2 matching over 7 bases. The V gene's germline CDR1 is SQVTM and CDR2 ANQGSEA. V shed 4 bases and J 4 bases; nucleotides not matched to a gene: 7. The CDR3 has 14 amino acids. The CDR3 spells CSVVGLREYNEQFF. The CDR3 DNA follows: TGCAGCGTTGTAGGGCTGCGGGAGTACAATGAGCAGTTCTTC.

The chain has TRBV9 and TRBJ2-7, with 10 bases matching TRBD1. CDR3 length: 14 amino acids. The trim removed 7 bases at V and 2 bases at J, leaving 6 bases unmatched. Per germline, CDR1 SGDLS and CDR2 YYNGEE. CDR3 protein: CASAIGQGAYEQYF. CDR3 coding DNA: TGTGCCAGCGCGATCGGACAGGGGGCCTACGAGCAGTACTTC.

The gene calls are TRBV7-2 and TRBJ2-1, with D unresolved. Germline V gene sequence: CDR1 SGHTA, CDR2 FQGNSA. The CDR3 sequence is 16 residues long. V lost 3 bases and J lost 3, with 15 bases in between. Written as DNA, the CDR3 is TGTGCCAGCAGCTTCGGCGTGATTGGAATCTACAATGAGCAGTTCTTC. This gives the protein CASSFGVIGIYNEQFF.

This chain links TRBV10-3 with TRBJ2-1, with D hard to call. Between the trimmed V and J ends, which lost 2 bases and 0 bases, there was a span of 11 bases. Germline V gives CDR1 ENHRY, CDR2 SYGVKD. The CDR3 spans 16 residues. The CDR3 spells CAISERPPSSYNEQFF. The CDR3 coding sequence is TGTGCCATCAGTGAGCGACCCCCGAGCTCCTACAATGAGCAGTTCTTC.

The chain is built from TRBV10-3 and TRBJ2-1, with D uncertain. The ends were cut back, 2 bases at V and 6 bases at J, with 5 bases in the middle. The length of the CDR3 is 12 residues. Per germline, CDR1 ENHRY and CDR2 SYGVKD. CDR3 sequence: CAISEPVNEQFF. Written as DNA, the CDR3 is TGTGCCATCAGTGAGCCAGTCAATGAGCAGTTCTTC.

This clonotype came up a few times. The chain has TRBV13 and TRBJ2-7; D is uncertain. In germline, CDR1 is PRHDT, CDR2 FYEKMQ (reference sequence). The CDR3 contains 12 residues. Trimming removed 0 bases from V and 5 bases from J, with 5 bases in between. The CDR3 loop is CASSLGADEQYF. The CDR3 bases are TGTGCCAGCAGCTTAGGGGCCGACGAGCAGTACTTC.

The chain carries TRBV28 and TRBJ2-5; D is perhaps TRBD1 (5 bases). The germline V and J ends were trimmed by 6 bases and 1 base, with 15 bases remaining between them. This CDR3 has 15 residues. Germline lookup yields CDR1 MDHEN and CDR2 SYDVKM. CDR3 coding DNA: TGTGCCAGCAGGGGCAGGGCTAACATCCAAGAGACCCAGTACTTC. It translates to CASRGRANIQETQYF.

In its sample, this clonotype was seen once. The chain uses TRBV6-2 or TRBV6-3 and TRBJ2-4, with a possible D match to TRBD2 (5 bases). The J call could be wrong; TRBJ2-7 is a better fit for the DNA end. CDR3 length: 13 amino acids. Germline V lookup: CDR1 MNHEY, CDR2 SVGEGT. Here the CDR3 DNA reads TGTGCCAGCAGTTACATGGGAGCCTACGAGCAGTACTTC. This sequence encodes CASSYMGAYEQYF.

J is TRBJ2-1 and V is TRBV28; 7 bases map to TRBD2. CDR3 size: 14 residues. V lost 6 bases and J lost 6; bases outside the gene matches: 8. Germline assignment: CDR1 MDHEN and CDR2 SYDVKM. CDR3: CASRGGVMGNEQFF. CDR3 nucleotides: TGTGCCAGCAGGGGGGGGGTAATGGGCAATGAGCAGTTCTTC.